This is a list of T cell receptor beta chains from one sample in a study of T-cell reconstitution after alpha-beta-depleted transplantation in children. MiXCR was run by TCRdb on the PCR reads, yielding one entry per CDR3 protein. The sample has 670,000 or so distinct CDR3 sequences, roughly 13% seen once; the top ten hold 0.79%. The specimen comprised PBMCs, sampled before TCRalphabeta/CD19-depleted stem cell transplant. Receptor source: a girl under 10 years old with congenital amegakaryocytic thrombocytopenia, due to receive a stem cell transplant. Both conserved end residues are part of each CDR3. The D gene is left open where the match is weak. Clone size is given for some rows only: seen once, a few or many times, or a class if the clone is expanded.

CAPGDVDEQFF,TGTGCTCCCGGCGATGTGGATGAGCAGTTCTTC,NA,TRBJ2-1,NA,TRBV30
CSAIPFLARGDSETQYF,TGCAGTGCGATACCATTCCTCGCTAGAGGGGATTCAGAGACCCAGTACTTC,NA,TRBJ2-5,many,TRBV20-1
CSATTGTSGTDTQYF,TGCAGTGCTACTACCGGGACTAGCGGCACAGATACGCAGTATTTT,TRBD2,TRBJ2-3,many,TRBV20-1
CASSTPGSYYEQYF,TGTGCCAGCAGCACCCCCGGGTCTTACTACGAGCAGTACTTC,NA,TRBJ2-7,many,TRBV28
CSAAPSHEQYF,TGCAGTGCCGCTCCATCCCACGAGCAGTACTTC,NA,TRBJ2-7,many,TRBV20-1
CASSGILAGSYNEQFF,TGTGCCAGCAGTGGAATACTAGCGGGCTCCTACAATGAGCAGTTCTTC,TRBD2,TRBJ2-1,few,TRBV25-1
CANSTGNYNEQFF,TGTGCCAACAGCACCGGGAACTACAATGAGCAGTTCTTC,NA,TRBJ2-1,NA,TRBV7-4
CASSIREGRGNEQFF,TGCGCCAGCAGCATTCGGGAGGGCCGGGGCAATGAGCAGTTCTTC,TRBD2,TRBJ2-1,many,TRBV5-1
CAWSNELAGAYNEQFF,TGTGCCTGGAGCAACGAACTAGCGGGGGCCTACAATGAGCAGTTCTTC,TRBD2,TRBJ2-1,few,TRBV30
CASSSVYGAEQETQYF,TGTGCCAGCAGCTCGGTGTATGGGGCAGAACAAGAGACCCAGTACTTC,NA,TRBJ2-5,NA,TRBV7-9
CASSHPLEAGRVYEQYF,TGTGCCAGCAGCCACCCCCTAGAAGCGGGGAGAGTGTACGAGCAGTACTTC,TRBD2,TRBJ2-7,NA,TRBV7-8
CSARFASGSATYNEQFF,TGCAGTGCTAGGTTCGCTAGCGGGAGTGCAACCTACAATGAGCAGTTCTTC,TRBD2,TRBJ2-1,many,TRBV20-1
CASSLVEVANEQFF,TGTGCCAGCAGCTTAGTAGAGGTAGCGAATGAGCAGTTCTTC,NA,TRBJ2-1,NA,TRBV7-9
CASSERASGSLYEQYF,TGTGCCAGCAGTGAACGGGCTAGCGGGAGCCTCTACGAGCAGTACTTC,TRBD2,TRBJ2-7,NA,TRBV25-1
CASSPTWPTAETQYF,TGTGCCAGCAGCCCAACGTGGCCGACAGCGGAGACCCAGTACTTC,NA,TRBJ2-5,NA,TRBV12-3/TRBV12-4
CASSRGTGTLEYF,TGTGCCAGCAGCCGTGGGACAGGGACATTGGAGTACTTC,TRBD1,TRBJ2-7,many,TRBV12-3/TRBV12-4